This TCR beta chain was captured in a study of blood T cell repertoires in COVID-19. Germline CDR1 and CDR2: SEHNR and FQNEAQ (reference sequence). With 4 bases clipped from V and 7 bases from J, the junction kept 13 bases outside the gene matches. This CDR3 is 17 amino acids long. This clone is a singleton in its sample. The repertoire was sequenced with immunoSEQ multiplex PCR; TCRdb's copy has only in-frame clones and lacks some. There are under 200,000 clones in the sample; 85% occur only once, and about 5.6% lies in the top ten. The specimen sequenced was peripheral blood. The clonotype comes from a woman between 50 and 59 years old with COVID-19, enrolled during active disease. The J gene is TRBJ1-2, the V gene TRBV7-9; TRBD1 matches 12 bases. This chain's CDR3 is CASSSKNPGQGASGYTF. For the CDR3, the DNA is TGTGCCAGCAGCTCAAAAAACCCGGGACAGGGGGCGTCTGGCTACACCTTC. The variable domain in full, completed from reference TRBV7-9 and TRBJ1-2, reads DTGVSQNPRHKITKRGQNVTFRCDPISEHNRLYWYRQTLGQGPEFLTYFQNEAQLEKSRLLSDRFSAERPKGSFSTLEIQRTEQGDSAMYLCASSSKNPGQGASGYTFGSGTRLTVV.